Detailed here is one T cell receptor (beta chain). The antigen remains undetermined. A second PCR of 7 to 11 cycles used a sample-barcoded 5' primer and a J-beta primer mix. TCRdb reprocessed the 5' RACE reads via MiXCR and lists one record per CDR3 protein. The table records around 780,000 distinct CDR3 sequences, around 50% of them present only once. Samples each had at least 5.5 micrograms of total RNA extracted. The data were taken from a study of blood T cells in healthy people across ages. Study-level points and caveats: Bulk PBMC profiling left naive and antigen-experienced comparisons inconclusive. Per million T cells, TCR beta diversity dropped roughly linearly as age increased.

Source material: blood. The sequence derives from a man aged 35 to 55 in good health.

This CDR3 is CASSAGGTQYF. The CDR3 region has the DNA TGTGCCAGCAGCGCCGGGGGGACCCAGTACTTC. The chain couples TRBV9 to TRBJ2-7, with TRBD2 as a possible D gene (6 bases). The closer fit of TRBJ2-5 to the DNA end suggests the J call may be wrong. CDR1 and CDR2 (germline): SGDLS, YYNGEE. The CDR3 contains 11 residues.